These 19 T cell receptor beta chains came from one sample sequenced in a study of cytomegalovirus exposure and HLA in healthy donors. Amplification used 60 Vbeta primers and 13 Jbeta primers. The method was immunoSEQ multiplex PCR; TCRdb's version includes in-frame clones alone and lacks a portion of them. The sample records about 130,000 clones, more than 65% being singletons. Material for sequencing was PBMCs. All receptors derive from a man in his forties or fifties in good health and CMV-seronegative.

Regarding this clone: An end of the junction differs from the germline gene, which may be a read error. This chain uses TRBV6-1 with TRBJ2-1; 8 nucleotides match TRBD2. There are 15 residues in the CDR3. The V gene's germline CDR1 is MNHNS and CDR2 SASEGT. DNA for the CDR3: TGTGCCAGCACTGAAGCGGGGGCCACTTACAATGAGCAGTTCTTC. It encodes CASTEAGATYNEQFF.

The chain links TRBV18 to TRBJ1-6, with a possible D match to TRBD1 (6 bases). This CDR3 contains 15 residues. The germline gives CDR1 KGHSH, CDR2 LQKENI. V lost 6 bases, J lost 7 bases, and 16 bases lay in between. In DNA form, the CDR3 reads TGTGCCAGCTCGGCACAGGGACCCAAGAATTCACCCCTCCACTTT. The encoded protein is CASSAQGPKNSPLHF.

V is TRBV7-2 and J is TRBJ1-6; maybe TRBD1 (6 bases). The CDR3 contains 14 residues. Trimming pared 3 bases from V and 8 bases from J, leaving 11 bases between. CDR1 and CDR2 (germline): SGHTA, FQGNSA. The CDR3 sequence is CASSFRRTDSPLHF. The CDR3 DNA reads as TGTGCCAGCAGCTTCCGACGGACAGATTCACCCCTCCACTTT. Based on the CDR3 plus reference TRBV7-2 and TRBJ1-6, the full variable domain is GAGVSQSPSNKVTEKGKDVELRCDPISGHTALYWYRQSLGQGLEFLIYFQGNSAPDKSGLPSDRFSAERTGGSVSTLTIQRTQQEDSAVYLCASSFRRTDSPLHFGNGTRLTVT.

V usage is TRBV18 and J usage is TRBJ2-7; no definite D call. The germline gives CDR1 KGHSH, CDR2 LQKENI. The CDR3 is 14 amino acids. V gave up 3 bases and J gave up 7 bases, with 16 bases separating them. CDR3: CASSPGYAPAEQYF. CDR3 DNA: TGTGCCAGCTCACCGGGCTACGCTCCGGCGGAGCAGTACTTC.

The CDR3: CASSGGREAFF. The CDR3 DNA reads as TGTGCCAGCAGCGGAGGGAGGGAAGCTTTCTTT. The rearrangement uses TRBV5-8 and TRBJ1-1; D is unclear. The V end lost 4 bases, the J end lost 8 bases, and 9 bases lay between the germline ends. The germline gives CDR1 SGHTS, CDR2 YDEGEE. The CDR3 is 11 amino acids.

The chain employs TRBV30 and TRBJ1-1, with unresolved D. CDR1 is GTSNPN and CDR2 is SVGIG in the germline V gene (reference sequence). There are 11 residues in the CDR3. V lost 3 bases to trimming and J lost 6 bases, with 8 bases between them. The CDR3 DNA follows: TGTGCCTGGAGGGCTGAGGCTGAAGCTTTCTTT. This translates into CAWRAEAEAFF.

CDR3 sequence (DNA): TGTGCCAGTAGTGTTCCGGGGTCTGAAGCTTTCTTT. This gives the protein CASSVPGSEAFF. This chain uses TRBV19 with TRBJ1-1; D ambiguous. CDR3 size: 12 residues. V lost 5 bases, J lost 6 bases, and 10 bases lay in between. From germline, CDR1 is LNHDA and CDR2 SQIVND (reference sequence).

This sequence joins TRBV5-6 and TRBJ2-7, with 12 positions matching TRBD1. The germline gives CDR1 SGHDT, CDR2 YYEEEE. Trimming took 1 base from V and 1 from J; bases not matched to a gene: 6. This CDR3 is built from 17 residues. The CDR3 here is CASSLNRDRGPSYEQYF. The CDR3 coding sequence is TGTGCCAGCAGCTTGAATCGGGACAGGGGGCCGTCCTACGAGCAGTACTTC.

This chain uses TRBV5-6 with TRBJ2-7; D is unresolved. The CDR3 has 14 amino acids. Trimming cost V 0 bases and J 3 bases, with 10 bases left between them. Per the germline V gene, CDR1 is SGHDT and CDR2 is YYEEEE. The CDR3 protein is CASSLGQTDYEQYF. The CDR3 nucleotides are TGTGCCAGCAGCTTGGGACAAACGGACTACGAGCAGTACTTC. The variable domain in full, with the rest retrieved from reference TRBV5-6 and TRBJ2-7, is DAGVTQSPTHLIKTRGQQVTLRCSPKSGHDTVSWYQQALGQGPQFIFQYYEEEERQRGNFPDRFSGHQFPNYSSELNVNALLLGDSALYLCASSLGQTDYEQYFGPGTRLTVT.

V is TRBV12-5 and J is TRBJ1-2, with 7 bases lining up with TRBD1. The CDR3 contains 16 residues. The germline gives CDR1 LGHNT, CDR2 FRNRAP. Losses at the gene ends were 0 bases for V and 4 bases for J; bases not matched to a gene: 8. The CDR3 region has the DNA TGTGCTAGTGGTTTGGTACTAAAAGGGGGCAGCTATGGCTACACCTTC. It specifies CASGLVLKGGSYGYTF. The full variable domain, with the rest looked up from reference TRBV12-5 and TRBJ1-2, is DARVTQTPRHKVTEMGQEVTMRCQPILGHNTVFWYRQTMMQGLELLAYFRNRAPLDDSGMPKDRFSAEMPDATLATLKIQPSEPRDSAVYFCASGLVLKGGSYGYTFGSGTRLTVV.

The chain recombines TRBV5-1 with TRBJ2-7; 13 bases are shared with TRBD2. V was clipped by 2 bases and J by 4 bases; unmatched bases: 6. CDR3 length equals 16 residues. Germline V gene sequence: CDR1 SGHRS, CDR2 YFSETQ. The CDR3 coding sequence is TGCGCCAGCAGCTTTGGAACTAGCGGGGGGGAGTACGAGCAGTACTTC. The encoded protein is CASSFGTSGGEYEQYF.

The chain is built from TRBV7-9 and TRBJ2-7, with 9 nucleotides matching TRBD1. The germline CDR1 and CDR2 sequences are SEHNR and FQNEAQ (reference sequence). The CDR3 sequence is 14 residues long. The ends lost 6 bases at V and 5 bases at J; junction bases unmatched: 8. CDR3 in DNA: TGTGCCAGCAGTAAAACAGGGGGCATTGACGAGCAGTACTTC. This translates into CASSKTGGIDEQYF.

The chain recombines TRBV7-9 with TRBJ2-1; TRBD1 matches 8 bases. Germline V gene sequence: CDR1 SEHNR, CDR2 FQNEAQ (reference sequence). This CDR3 contains 14 residues. V lost 5 bases to trimming and J lost 8 bases; unmatched junction nucleotides: 8. The CDR3 bases are TGTGCCAGCAGCAATAGGACAGGGTTGCATGAGCAGTTCTTC. Protein sequence: CASSNRTGLHEQFF. The full variable domain, in which reference TRBV7-9 and TRBJ2-1 provide the parts outside the CDR3, is DTGVSQNPRHKITKRGQNVTFRCDPISEHNRLYWYRQTLGQGPEFLTYFQNEAQLEKSRLLSDRFSAERPKGSFSTLEIQRTEQGDSAMYLCASSNRTGLHEQFFGPGTRLTVL.

This clone was seen a handful of times. The chain carries TRBV4-1 and TRBJ1-4, with 8 positions matching TRBD1. Germline V gives CDR1 MGHRA, CDR2 YSYEKL. V lost 4 bases, J lost 10 bases, and 5 bases stayed unmatched. The CDR3 contains 13 residues. Here the CDR3 reads CASSLGQGGKLFF. The CDR3 DNA reads TGCGCCAGCAGCCTCGGACAGGGCGGAAAACTGTTTTTT.

The rearrangement joins TRBV19 to TRBJ1-5; no firm D call. The V and J ends lost 7 bases and 4 bases respectively, with 17 bases between them. The CDR3 totals 15 residues. Per germline, CDR1 LNHDA and CDR2 SQIVND (reference sequence). CDR3 in amino acids: CASTHSGGWNQPQHF. The CDR3 DNA reads TGTGCCAGTACTCATTCAGGAGGGTGGAATCAGCCCCAGCATTTT.

The chain joins TRBV11-1 to TRBJ2-7; tentative D call: TRBD2 (6 bases). The CDR3 contains 14 residues. V lost 6 bases and J lost 3, with 15 bases in between. CDR1 and CDR2 from the germline V gene are SGHAT and FQDESV (reference sequence). The CDR3 region has the DNA TGTGCCAGCAGTTACCGGGAGAGCCACTACGAGCAGTACTTC. It is translated as CASSYRESHYEQYF.

V gene TRBV18 combines with J gene TRBJ2-2; possible D gene TRBD1, 6 bases. Per the germline V gene, CDR1 is KGHSH and CDR2 is LQKENI. This CDR3 has 16 residues. V was clipped by 1 base and J by 1 base, with 10 bases between them. The DNA of the CDR3 is TGTGCCAGCTCACCACAAGGGACACAGAACACCGGGGAGCTGTTTTTT. Translation gives CASSPQGTQNTGELFF.

V gene TRBV6-6 combines with J gene TRBJ1-1; 9 nucleotides align to TRBD1. Looked up from germline, CDR1 is MNHNY and CDR2 is SVGAGI (reference sequence). Trimming at V came to 7 bases and at J to 10 bases, leaving 10 bases not matched to a gene. This CDR3 contains 13 residues. The CDR3 loop is CASNLNRGLGAFF. CDR3 DNA sequence: TGTGCCAGCAATCTAAACAGGGGGCTTGGAGCTTTCTTT.

The rearrangement links TRBV5-8 to TRBJ1-4, with 9 positions matching TRBD1. V gave up 2 bases and J gave up 11 bases; unmatched junction bases: 10. The CDR3 length is 15 residues. Germline CDR1 is SGHTS and CDR2 is YDEGEE. As DNA, the CDR3 is TGTGCCAGCAGCTTCACGGACGGGACAGGGAACAAACTGTTTTTT. Translation: CASSFTDGTGNKLFF.